Presented here are 15 T cell receptor beta chains from one specimen sequenced in a study of blood T cell repertoires in COVID-19. TCRdb's copy holds only in-frame clones and misses some; the assay was immunoSEQ multiplex PCR. The sample has 150,000 or so clones; 80% are singletons. Sequenced input: peripheral blood. These receptors were obtained from a man between 60 and 75 years old with acute or convalescent COVID-19.

The chain joins TRBV25-1 to TRBJ2-1, with a tentative D call TRBD2 (6 bases). Between the trimmed V and J ends, which lost 1 base and 4 bases, there was a span of 14 bases. The CDR3 loop spans 16 amino acids. The germline V gene encodes CDR1 MGHDK and CDR2 SYGVNS. In DNA form, the CDR3 reads TGTGCCAGCAGTGAATCGGGGCGGGGCCTTTACAATGAGCAGTTCTTC. This gives the protein CASSESGRGLYNEQFF.

This chain links TRBV4-2 with TRBJ1-4; weak D call: TRBD1 (5 bases). The CDR3 covers 15 residues. With 4 bases removed from V and 3 bases from J, the gap between germline ends came to 12 bases. Germline V lookup: CDR1 LGHNA, CDR2 YNFKEQ. The CDR3 bases are TGTGCCAGCAGCCGCGGCCAGGGCTCTAATGAAAAACTGTTTTTT. This translates into CASSRGQGSNEKLFF.

Only a few counts were recorded for this clone. The CDR3 DNA sequence: TGTGCCATCAGTGAGGGGGGGGGCTGGCTCAGCAATCAGCCCCAGCATTTT. Protein product: CAISEGGGWLSNQPQHF. This chain uses TRBV10-3 with TRBJ1-5, with a weak D call TRBD1 (6 bases). Per the germline V gene, CDR1 is ENHRY and CDR2 is SYGVKD. The V end lost 2 bases, the J end lost 1 base, and 15 bases lay between the germline ends. The CDR3 covers 17 residues.

J is TRBJ1-2 and V is TRBV14; a weak D match, TRBD1 (5 bases). CDR1 and CDR2 (germline): SGHDN, FVKESK. The V end lost 6 bases, the J end lost 6 bases, and 14 bases lay between the germline ends. The CDR3 is made up of 13 amino acids. DNA of the CDR3: TGTGCCAGCAGGCAGGGTGGTTTCGATGGCTACACCTTC. Translated, it gives CASRQGGFDGYTF.

Notes on this clone: Germline is not matched at one junction end, which may reflect a read error. This chain uses TRBV5-6 with TRBJ2-7; D perhaps matches TRBD1 (6 bases). The CDR3 spans 17 residues. Germline CDR1 and CDR2: SGHDT and YYEEEE. The CDR3 coding sequence is TGTGTCAGCAGTTCGTTGGGCAGGGGACAAAGCTCCTACGAGCAGTACTTC. Amino acids: CVSSSLGRGQSSYEQYF.

The gene calls are TRBV29-1 and TRBJ2-1; 7 bases are a match to TRBD2. Trimming at V came to 7 bases and at J to 4 bases, leaving 7 bases not matched to a gene. Per the germline V gene, CDR1 is SQVTM and CDR2 is ANQGSEA. The CDR3 loop spans 13 amino acids. The CDR3 nucleotides are TGCAGCGGAGGACTAGATGGATACAATGAGCAGTTCTTC. This sequence encodes CSGGLDGYNEQFF.

The chain recombines TRBV27 with TRBJ1-4; TRBD1 matches 7 bases. This CDR3 has 16 residues. Germline V gene sequence: CDR1 MNHEY, CDR2 SMNVEV (reference sequence). Unmatched junction bases numbered 7, after V lost 4 bases and J lost 2 bases. The CDR3 region is CASSSRQGWTNEKLFF. The DNA for the CDR3 is TGTGCCAGCAGTTCACGACAGGGCTGGACTAATGAAAAACTGTTTTTT. The full variable domain, rest sourced from reference TRBV27 and TRBJ1-4, is EAQVTQNPRYLITVTGKKLTVTCSQNMNHEYMSWYRQDPGLGLRQIYYSMNVEVTDKGDVPEGYKVSRKEKRNFPLILESPSPNQTSLYFCASSSRQGWTNEKLFFGSGTQLSVL.

The chain couples TRBV27 to TRBJ2-2, with 10 bases identical to TRBD1. In germline, CDR1 is MNHEY, CDR2 SMNVEV (reference sequence). CDR3 length: 16 residues. The trim removed 6 bases at V and 5 bases at J, leaving 9 bases unmatched. The DNA of the CDR3 is TGTGCCAGCAGCCCTCCCCGGGACAGGGGTACCGGGGAGCTGTTTTTT. This gives the protein CASSPPRDRGTGELFF.

This clone was detected only a few times. The rearrangement joins TRBV4-2 to TRBJ2-2; TRBD2 matches 12 bases. The length of the CDR3 is 16 residues. The germline CDR1 and CDR2 sequences are LGHNA and YNFKEQ. The ends lost 3 bases at V and 1 base at J; junction bases unmatched: 0. CDR3 DNA: TGTGCCAGCAGCCAGGGACTAGCGGGGAACACCGGGGAGCTGTTTTTT. As protein: CASSQGLAGNTGELFF.

The V call is TRBV2, the J call TRBJ1-1, with TRBD1 matching 7 bases. V lost 7 bases to trimming and J lost 1 base; unmatched junction nucleotides: 6. Germline CDR1 is SNHLY and CDR2 is FYNNEI. The CDR3 is made up of 14 amino acids. The CDR3 DNA reads as TGTGCCAGCAAGATGGACAGGTCGAACACTGAAGCTTTCTTT. Its protein is CASKMDRSNTEAFF.

This clone was detected only once. The chain joins TRBV4-2 to TRBJ1-4; D is possibly TRBD1 (6 bases). CDR1 is LGHNA, CDR2 YNFKEQ, per germline. The V and J ends lost 0 bases and 8 bases respectively, with 13 bases between them. This CDR3 spans 15 amino acids. The CDR3 loop is CASSQDRGAEEKLFF. The DNA of the CDR3 is TGTGCCAGCAGCCAAGATCGGGGGGCTGAGGAAAAACTGTTTTTT.

The gene calls are TRBV30 and TRBJ2-7, with TRBD2 matching 7 bases. CDR3 size: 12 residues. Germline loops: CDR1 GTSNPN, CDR2 SVGIG (reference sequence). The CDR3: CAAGTGGYEQYF. Here the CDR3 DNA reads TGTGCTGCCGGGACGGGGGGCTACGAGCAGTACTTC.

The chain links TRBV5-1 to TRBJ2-3; perhaps TRBD2 as D (6 bases). V gave up 0 bases and J gave up 1 base, with 18 bases separating them. The CDR3 extends over 18 amino acids. CDR1 SGHRS and CDR2 YFSETQ come from the germline V gene. CDR3 residues: CASSLAEGTGVGTDTQYF. CDR3 DNA sequence: TGCGCCAGCAGCTTGGCAGAGGGGACGGGAGTGGGCACAGATACGCAGTATTTT.

This clone appeared a few times. CDR3 coding DNA: TGTGCCAGCAGCTTAGCGCTTGGCAGGGGTAAGAATGAGCAGTTCTTC. Protein sequence: CASSLALGRGKNEQFF. The chain recombines TRBV7-8 with TRBJ2-1, with D possibly matching TRBD1 (6 bases). The germline V gene has CDR1 SGHVS and CDR2 FQNEAQ. The ends were cut back, 0 bases at V and 7 bases at J, with 16 bases in the middle. The CDR3 has 16 amino acids. Using reference TRBV7-8 and TRBJ2-1 for the parts outside the CDR3, the full variable domain is GAGVSQSPRYKVAKRGQDVALRCDPISGHVSLFWYQQALGQGPEFLTYFQNEAQLDKSGLPSDRFFAERPEGSVSTLKIQRTQQEDSAVYLCASSLALGRGKNEQFFGPGTRLTVL.

The chain employs TRBV5-4 and TRBJ2-1, with TRBD2 identical over 8 bases. Germline CDR1 is SGHNT and CDR2 is YYREEE (reference sequence). The CDR3 totals 15 residues. V lost 1 base to trimming and J lost 6 bases; unmatched junction nucleotides: 6. CDR3 residues: CASSLMTSASNEQFF. The CDR3 region has the DNA TGTGCCAGCAGCTTGATGACTAGCGCATCCAATGAGCAGTTCTTC. Supplemented by reference TRBV5-4 and TRBJ2-1, the full variable domain reads ETGVTQSPTHLIKTRGQQVTLRCSSQSGHNTVSWYQQALGQGPQFIFQYYREEENGRGNFPPRFSGLQFPNYSSELNVNALELDDSALYLCASSLMTSASNEQFFGPGTRLTVL.